Detailed here is one T cell receptor (beta chain). This entry belongs to a study of immune evolution from preneoplasia to lung adenocarcinoma. The table came from immunoSEQ multiplex PCR; TCRdb's copy has only in-frame clones and leaves some out. The sample comprises about 6,300 clones, roughly three quarters of which are singletons, and approximately 12% rests with the top ten. The CDR3 length is 12 residues. Germline V CDR1 and CDR2: SGHTA, FQGNSA. V gave up 5 bases and J gave up 6 bases, with 8 bases separating them. The J gene is TRBJ2-1, the V gene TRBV7-2; D not certain. Sequenced material: FFPE minimally invasive lung adenocarcinoma tissue. The receptor was isolated from a person aged 65 to 85 with lung adenocarcinoma. In nucleotides, the CDR3 is TGTGCCAGCAGCAGAACCGGCAATGAGCAGTTCTTC. Protein sequence: CASSRTGNEQFF.